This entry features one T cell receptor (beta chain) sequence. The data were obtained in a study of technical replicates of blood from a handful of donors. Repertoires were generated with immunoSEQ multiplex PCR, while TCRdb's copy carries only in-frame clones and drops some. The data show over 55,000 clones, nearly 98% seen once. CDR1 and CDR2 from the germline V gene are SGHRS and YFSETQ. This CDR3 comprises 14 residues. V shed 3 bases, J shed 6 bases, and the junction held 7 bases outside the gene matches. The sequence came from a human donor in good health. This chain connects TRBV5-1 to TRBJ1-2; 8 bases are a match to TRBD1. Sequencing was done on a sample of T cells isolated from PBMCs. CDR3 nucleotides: TGCGCCAGCAGCTGGAGACAGGGGATGGATGGCTACACCTTC. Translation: CASSWRQGMDGYTF.